The next 30 T cell receptor beta chains were all read from a single sample in a study of beta chain features in type 1 diabetes. Study-wide points: Type 1 diabetes patients had moderately but significantly shorter TCRB CDR3s in all four CD4+ subsets.

Since all of the isolated RNA was reverse transcribed, expressed TCRB transcripts were what got sequenced. Assay: immunoSEQ multiplex PCR; the TCRdb copy retains only in-frame clones and omits some. The data contain fewer than 300,000 clones, roughly 22% of them singletons. Antigens of these TCRs are unknown. The source material was naive CD4+ T cells from blood. Every receptor here comes from a middle-aged woman with type 1 diabetes.

This chain connects TRBV5-8 to TRBJ2-3; 8 positions match TRBD2. The germline V gene has CDR1 SGHTS and CDR2 YDEGEE. Trimming at V came to 0 bases and at J to 5 bases, leaving 5 bases not matched to a gene. CDR3 length: 15 residues. Here the CDR3 DNA reads TGTGCCAGCAGCTTGGGGAGCGGGAGTGGAGATACGCAGTATTTT. As protein: CASSLGSGSGDTQYF.

The chain has TRBV2 and TRBJ2-7; tentatively, D is TRBD1 (5 bases). The CDR3 extends over 13 amino acids. The germline V gene encodes CDR1 SNHLY and CDR2 FYNNEI. Trimming shortened V by 5 bases and J by 3 bases, and 11 bases separated the two germline ends. CDR3 in DNA: TGTGCCAGCAGTCGTCAGGGATTCTACGAGCAGTACTTC. The encoded protein is CASSRQGFYEQYF.

The gene calls are TRBV4-3 and TRBJ2-3, with a weak D call TRBD2 (5 bases). Trimming left V 10 bases short and J 0 bases short, with 23 bases between. CDR3 length: 17 amino acids. The germline CDR1 and CDR2 sequences are LGHNA and YSLEER. CDR3 in DNA: TGCGCCATCCAGGAGTCTAGCTGTTTTTGTAGCACAGATACGCAGTATTTT. It yields the protein CAIQESSCFCSTDTQYF.

This clone was picked up a small number of times. The J gene is TRBJ2-7, the V gene TRBV29-1; 7 nucleotides align to TRBD2. Germline CDR1 is SQVTM and CDR2 is ANQGSEA. With 5 bases clipped from V and 6 bases from J, the junction kept 13 bases outside the gene matches. There are 14 residues in the CDR3. In DNA form, the CDR3 reads TGCAGCGTTATAACTAGCGATCCCTTTGGCGAGCAGTACTTC. This sequence encodes CSVITSDPFGEQYF.

This chain joins TRBV30 and TRBJ1-1; D remains unclear. CDR3 length: 13 amino acids. V lost 0 bases, J lost 4 bases, and 9 bases lay in between. Germline CDR1 is GTSNPN and CDR2 is SVGIG (reference sequence). The CDR3 DNA sequence: TGTGCCTGGAGTGTCTCGGGAGGCACTGAAGCTTTCTTT. This translates into CAWSVSGGTEAFF. Drawing the rest from reference TRBV30 and TRBJ1-1, the complete variable domain is SQTIHQWPATLVQPVGSPLSLECTVEGTSNPNLYWYRQAAGRGLQLLFYSVGIGQISSEVPQNLSASRPQDRQFILSSKKLLLSDSGFYLCAWSVSGGTEAFFGQGTRLTVV.

This clone has a handful of counts. V gene TRBV19 combines with J gene TRBJ2-6, with TRBD1 identical over 8 bases. Germline CDR1 is LNHDA and CDR2 is SQIVND (reference sequence). V lost 7 bases, J lost 15 bases, and 14 bases stayed unmatched. The CDR3 contains 14 residues. The CDR3 coding sequence is TGTGCCAGTACCGCGGGATGGGACAGGAGCGCCCTGACTTTC. Translated, it gives CASTAGWDRSALTF.

Only a few counts were recorded for this clone. J is TRBJ2-1 and V is TRBV5-1; D not certain. Per germline, CDR1 SGHRS and CDR2 YFSETQ. V lost 2 bases and J lost 7, with 7 bases in between. The CDR3 is made up of 12 amino acids. CDR3 in DNA: TGCGCCAGCAGCTTTCAGTGGAATGAGCAGTTCTTC. This encodes CASSFQWNEQFF.

This clone was recorded a few times. The chain recombines TRBV7-2 with TRBJ2-1, with 8 bases identical to TRBD2. Trimming took 1 base from V and 5 from J; bases not matched to a gene: 4. The length of the CDR3 is 15 residues. Germline values: CDR1 SGHTA, CDR2 FQGNSA. CDR3 DNA: TGTGCCAGCAGCTTAGGAGCGGGAGAACACAATGAGCAGTTCTTC. It is translated as CASSLGAGEHNEQFF. Combining the CDR3 with reference TRBV7-2 and TRBJ2-1 gives the whole variable domain GAGVSQSPSNKVTEKGKDVELRCDPISGHTALYWYRQSLGQGLEFLIYFQGNSAPDKSGLPSDRFSAERTGGSVSTLTIQRTQQEDSAVYLCASSLGAGEHNEQFFGPGTRLTVL.

This clone was detected only a few times. The gene calls are TRBV7-2 and TRBJ2-3; 8 bases align to TRBD1. V dropped 0 bases and J dropped 1; count of bases not matched to a gene: 3. The germline V gene encodes CDR1 SGHTA and CDR2 FQGNSA. The CDR3 is 16 amino acids. The CDR3 nucleotides are TGTGCCAGCAGCTTAGCGCAGGGGGCGGGCACAGATACGCAGTATTTT. Its protein product is CASSLAQGAGTDTQYF.

The chain recombines TRBV13 with TRBJ1-4, with no clear D. With 5 bases removed from V and 8 bases from J, the gap between germline ends came to 15 bases. There are 14 residues in the CDR3. From germline, CDR1 is PRHDT and CDR2 FYEKMQ (reference sequence). This CDR3 reads CASSPSTGGEKLFF. The CDR3 coding sequence is TGTGCCAGCAGCCCCTCGACCGGAGGGGAAAAACTGTTTTTT.

This clone was seen a few times. This chain uses TRBV14 with TRBJ2-5, with 7 positions matching TRBD2. The CDR3 is made up of 16 amino acids. V was pared by 6 bases and J by 1 base, with 11 bases of the junction left unmatched. Per germline, CDR1 SGHDN and CDR2 FVKESK. The CDR3 is CASRQPRESVQETQYF. CDR3 DNA: TGTGCCAGCAGACAACCGCGGGAGTCGGTCCAAGAGACCCAGTACTTC. Using reference TRBV14 and TRBJ2-5 for the parts outside the CDR3, the full variable domain is EAGVTQFPSHSVIEKGQTVTLRCDPISGHDNLYWYRRVMGKEIKFLLHFVKESKQDESGMPNNRFLAERTGGTYSTLKVQPAELEDSGVYFCASRQPRESVQETQYFGPGTRLLVL.

The chain joins TRBV7-6 to TRBJ2-7; D gene unclear. Germline CDR1 reads SGHVS; CDR2 reads FNYEAQ. The CDR3 extends over 11 amino acids. Trimming took 4 bases from V and 7 from J, leaving 8 bases between them. This CDR3 is CASSSSREQYF. The CDR3 DNA follows: TGTGCCAGCAGCTCTAGTAGGGAGCAGTACTTC.

The V gene is TRBV18, the J gene TRBJ1-5; D gene uncertain. This CDR3 has 14 residues. V was clipped by 1 base and J by 7 bases, with 11 bases between them. Germline V lookup: CDR1 KGHSH, CDR2 LQKENI. CDR3: CASSPLEGQQPQHF. The CDR3 DNA is TGTGCCAGCTCACCACTCGAGGGCCAACAGCCCCAGCATTTT.

CDR3 amino acids: CSASGGSGYTF. CDR3 nucleotides: TGCAGTGCGTCAGGGGGAAGTGGCTACACCTTC. The chain is built from TRBV20-1 and TRBJ1-2; TRBD1 matches at 7 bases. Germline V gives CDR1 DFQATT, CDR2 SNEGSKA (reference sequence). The CDR3 covers 11 residues. V was pared by 6 bases and J by 7 bases, with 5 bases of the junction left unmatched.

The V gene is TRBV19, the J gene TRBJ1-2, with 7 bases fitting TRBD1. V shed 8 bases and J 5 bases; nucleotides not matched to a gene: 8. Looked up from germline, CDR1 is LNHDA and CDR2 is SQIVND (reference sequence). This CDR3 has 13 residues. The CDR3 DNA follows: TGTGCCAGTGGGGACAGATTCCTTTATGGCTACACCTTC. Its translation: CASGDRFLYGYTF.

J is TRBJ2-4 and V is TRBV7-2, with 7 bases fitting TRBD1. CDR1 SGHTA and CDR2 FQGNSA come from the germline V gene. There are 13 residues in the CDR3. Trimming at V came to 7 bases and at J to 2 bases, leaving 2 bases not matched to a gene. The CDR3 reads CASKTGSKNIQYF. CDR3 nucleotides: TGTGCCAGCAAGACAGGGTCCAAAAACATTCAGTACTTC.

In this sample, this clone turned up a few times. The chain combines TRBV7-2 with TRBJ2-7, with 9 positions matching TRBD1. The CDR3 totals 15 residues. Trimming at V came to 5 bases and at J to 2 bases, leaving 7 bases not matched to a gene. CDR1 is SGHTA and CDR2 is FQGNSA in the germline V gene. The CDR3 DNA reads TGTGCCAGCAGCCCCGGACAGGGGACAACCTACGAGCAGTACTTC. It is translated as CASSPGQGTTYEQYF.

The DNA for the CDR3 is TGCAGCGCCCACAGGGGGCAGTACGAGCAGTACTTC. Residues: CSAHRGQYEQYF. The V gene is TRBV29-1, the J gene TRBJ2-7; TRBD1 aligns across 9 bases. V lost 7 bases and J lost 4; bases outside the gene matches: 5. From germline, CDR1 is SQVTM and CDR2 ANQGSEA. The CDR3 extends over 12 amino acids.

This clone was counted a few times. The rearrangement uses TRBV4-2 and TRBJ2-3, with 10 bases lining up with TRBD1. Germline trimming cut 4 bases from V and 3 bases from J; bases unmatched to any gene: 10. This CDR3 contains 17 residues. The germline V gene encodes CDR1 LGHNA and CDR2 YNFKEQ. CDR3 residues: CASSLPEGTGVTDTQYF. CDR3 coding DNA: TGTGCCAGCAGCCTCCCAGAGGGGACAGGGGTTACAGATACGCAGTATTTT.

This clone was counted only a few times. The rearrangement links TRBV5-1 to TRBJ2-4; the D gene is possibly TRBD2 (5 bases). The CDR3 loop spans 15 amino acids. V lost 0 bases to trimming and J lost 0 bases, with 7 bases between them. Per the germline V gene, CDR1 is SGHRS and CDR2 is YFSETQ. This CDR3 reads CASSLVEGAKNIQYF. The CDR3 DNA reads as TGCGCCAGCAGCTTGGTTGAGGGAGCCAAAAACATTCAGTACTTC.

V usage is TRBV30 and J usage is TRBJ1-5; TRBD1 matches at 9 bases. The CDR3 contains 14 residues. Trimming took 2 bases from V and 7 from J; bases not matched to a gene: 6. CDR1 is GTSNPN, CDR2 SVGIG, per germline (reference sequence). The CDR3 DNA reads TGTGCCTGGAGTACCGGACAGGGGAGGCAGCCCCAGCATTTT. It specifies CAWSTGQGRQPQHF.

V gene TRBV4-1 combines with J gene TRBJ1-5; D not certain. The CDR3 runs 16 residues. CDR1 and CDR2 (germline): MGHRA, YSYEKL. Trimming cost V 0 bases and J 0 bases, with 9 bases left between them. CDR3 sequence reads: CASSQDRSYSNQPQHF. In DNA, the CDR3 is TGCGCCAGCAGCCAAGATCGGAGCTATAGCAATCAGCCCCAGCATTTT.

The chain couples TRBV29-1 to TRBJ1-6, with D hard to call. CDR1 and CDR2 (germline): SQVTM, ANQGSEA. The CDR3 spans 14 residues. V shed 5 bases and J shed 12 bases, with 20 bases lying between them. CDR3 residues: CSVRRGNSEGPLHF. The CDR3 DNA is TGCAGCGTTAGGAGAGGAAACAGCGAGGGACCCCTCCACTTT.

The V gene is TRBV30, the J gene TRBJ1-5; 8 nucleotides agree with TRBD1. Losses at the gene ends were 0 bases for V and 2 bases for J; bases not matched to a gene: 9. Per the germline V gene, CDR1 is GTSNPN and CDR2 is SVGIG (reference sequence). The CDR3 totals 17 residues. The CDR3 bases are TGTGCCTGGAGTGTACGAAGAGACAGGGGACGCAATCAGCCCCAGCATTTT. The encoded protein is CAWSVRRDRGRNQPQHF.

The chain employs TRBV5-1 and TRBJ1-2; D is possibly TRBD1 (6 bases). V gave up 4 bases and J gave up 8 bases, with 18 bases separating them. CDR1 and CDR2 (germline): SGHRS, YFSETQ. This CDR3 has 14 amino acids. DNA for the CDR3: TGCGCCAGCAGCCCCGACACGGACAGAAGGGGCTACACCTTC. Protein product: CASSPDTDRRGYTF.

CDR3 nucleotides: TGTGCCAGCAGTTCGGGGGAGGCCCTCCACTTT. Residues: CASSSGEALHF. V usage is TRBV27 and J usage is TRBJ1-6; a weak D match, TRBD1 (5 bases). Per germline, CDR1 MNHEY and CDR2 SMNVEV (reference sequence). V was cut by 4 bases and J by 14 bases, with 9 bases left in between. The CDR3 consists of 11 residues.

This clone was counted between two and nine times. This rearrangement joins TRBV6-6 to TRBJ1-2; D ambiguous. Germline CDR1 MNHNY, CDR2 SVGAGI (reference sequence). The CDR3 loop spans 12 amino acids. V lost 6 bases, J lost 8 bases, and 13 bases lay in between. The CDR3 sequence: CASSWIAGGYTF. CDR3 bases: TGTGCCAGCAGCTGGATCGCAGGAGGCTACACCTTC.

The V call is TRBV4-2, the J call TRBJ1-5; D is ambiguous. V dropped 4 bases and J dropped 6 bases, with 13 bases sitting between them. There are 14 residues in the CDR3. Germline V gives CDR1 LGHNA, CDR2 YNFKEQ. CDR3 nucleotides: TGTGCCAGCAGCCCAGAGGGCGCGGGTCAGCCCCAGCATTTT. This codes for CASSPEGAGQPQHF.

The rearrangement joins TRBV18 to TRBJ2-5; tentatively, D is TRBD2 (6 bases). V was trimmed by 4 bases and J by 5 bases, leaving 17 bases between them. The CDR3 contains 15 residues. Germline CDR1 KGHSH, CDR2 LQKENI. CDR3 residues: CASSRQRADDETQYF. The CDR3, as DNA: TGTGCCAGCTCACGGCAGCGGGCCGATGACGAGACCCAGTACTTC.

The gene calls are TRBV7-2 and TRBJ2-7; maybe TRBD2 (5 bases). The CDR3 spans 13 residues. V was shortened by 0 bases and J by 7 bases, with 10 bases between the two germline ends. In germline, CDR1 is SGHTA, CDR2 FQGNSA. The CDR3 reads CASSLARAREQYF. CDR3 nucleotides: TGTGCCAGCAGCTTAGCGAGGGCCAGAGAGCAGTACTTC.